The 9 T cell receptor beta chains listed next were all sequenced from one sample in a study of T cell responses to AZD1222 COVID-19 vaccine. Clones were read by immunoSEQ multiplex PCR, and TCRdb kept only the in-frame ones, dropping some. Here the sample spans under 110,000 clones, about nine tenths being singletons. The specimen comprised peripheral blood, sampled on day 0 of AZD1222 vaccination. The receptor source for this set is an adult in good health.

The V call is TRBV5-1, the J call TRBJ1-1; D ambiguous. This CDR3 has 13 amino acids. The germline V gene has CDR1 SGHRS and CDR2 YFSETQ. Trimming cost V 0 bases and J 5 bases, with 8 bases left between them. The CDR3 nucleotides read TGCGCCAGCAGCTTGGATTGGAGTACTGAAGCTTTCTTT. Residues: CASSLDWSTEAFF. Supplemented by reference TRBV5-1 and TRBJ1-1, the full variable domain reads KAGVTQTPRYLIKTRGQQVTLSCSPISGHRSVSWYQQTPGQGLQFLFEYFSETQRNKGNFPGRFSGRQFSNSRSEMNVSTLELGDSALYLCASSLDWSTEAFFGQGTRLTVV.

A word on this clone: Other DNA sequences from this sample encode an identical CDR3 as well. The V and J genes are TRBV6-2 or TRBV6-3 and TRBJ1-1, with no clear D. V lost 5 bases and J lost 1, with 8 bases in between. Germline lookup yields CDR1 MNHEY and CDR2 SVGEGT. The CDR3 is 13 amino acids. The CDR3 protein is CASSVIPNTEAFF. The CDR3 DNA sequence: TGTGCCAGCAGTGTCATCCCGAACACTGAAGCTTTCTTT.

The CDR3 DNA reads as TGTGCCAGCGCTTTGGGGGGCGCGAGCACTGAAGCTTTCTTT. Amino acids: CASALGGASTEAFF. The chain uses TRBV9 and TRBJ1-1; TRBD1 might be the D (6 bases). The V gene's germline CDR1 is SGDLS and CDR2 YYNGEE. This CDR3 contains 14 residues. V was shortened by 7 bases and J by 4 bases, with 17 bases between the two germline ends. The variable domain in full, with the rest retrieved from reference TRBV9 and TRBJ1-1, is DSGVTQTPKHLITATGQRVTLRCSPRSGDLSVYWYQQSLDQGLQFLIQYYNGEERAKGNILERFSAQQFPDLHSELNLSSLELGDSALYFCASALGGASTEAFFGQGTRLTVV.

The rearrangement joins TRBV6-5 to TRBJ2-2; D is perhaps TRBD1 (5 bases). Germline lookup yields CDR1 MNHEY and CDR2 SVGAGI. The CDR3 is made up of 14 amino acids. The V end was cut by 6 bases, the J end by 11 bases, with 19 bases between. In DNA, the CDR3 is TGTGCCAGCAGCTCCCACTGGGGCGGTTCTGAGCTGTTTTTT. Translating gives CASSSHWGGSELFF.

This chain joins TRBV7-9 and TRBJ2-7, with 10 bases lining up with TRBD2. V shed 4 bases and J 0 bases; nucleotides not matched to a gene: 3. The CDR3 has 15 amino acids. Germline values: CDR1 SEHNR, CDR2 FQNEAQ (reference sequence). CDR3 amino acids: CASSSWTSGSYEQYF. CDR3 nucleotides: TGTGCCAGCAGCTCGTGGACTAGCGGCTCCTACGAGCAGTACTTC.

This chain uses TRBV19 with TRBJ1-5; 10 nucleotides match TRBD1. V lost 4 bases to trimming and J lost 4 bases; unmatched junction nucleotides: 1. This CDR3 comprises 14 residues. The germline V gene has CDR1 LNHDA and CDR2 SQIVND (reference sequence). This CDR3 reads CASSKGQGNQPQHF. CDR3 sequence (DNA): TGTGCCAGTAGTAAGGGACAGGGGAATCAGCCCCAGCATTTT. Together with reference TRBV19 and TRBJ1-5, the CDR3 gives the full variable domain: DGGITQSPKYLFRKEGQNVTLSCEQNLNHDAMYWYRQDPGQGLRLIYYSQIVNDFQKGDIAEGYSVSREKKESFPLTVTSAQKNPTAFYLCASSKGQGNQPQHFGDGTRLSIL.

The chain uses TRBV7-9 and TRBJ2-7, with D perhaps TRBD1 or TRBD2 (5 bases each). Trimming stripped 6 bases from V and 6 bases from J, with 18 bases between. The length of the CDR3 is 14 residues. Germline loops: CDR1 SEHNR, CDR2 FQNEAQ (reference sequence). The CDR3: CASSFLGRTREQYF. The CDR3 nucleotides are TGTGCCAGCAGTTTCCTGGGACGGACACGCGAGCAGTACTTC.

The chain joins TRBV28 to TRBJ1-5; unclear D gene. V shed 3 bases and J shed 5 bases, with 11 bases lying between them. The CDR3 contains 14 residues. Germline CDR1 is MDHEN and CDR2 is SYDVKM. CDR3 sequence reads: CASSFQVPHQPQHF. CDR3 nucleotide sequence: TGTGCCAGCAGTTTTCAGGTTCCCCATCAGCCCCAGCATTTT.

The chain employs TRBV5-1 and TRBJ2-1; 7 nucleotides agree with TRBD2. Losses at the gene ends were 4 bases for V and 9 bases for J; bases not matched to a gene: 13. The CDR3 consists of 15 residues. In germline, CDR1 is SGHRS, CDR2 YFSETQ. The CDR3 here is CASSLRAGEAAEQFF. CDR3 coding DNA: TGCGCCAGCAGCCTTCGGGCGGGAGAGGCGGCTGAGCAGTTCTTC. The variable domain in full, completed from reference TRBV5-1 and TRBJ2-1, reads KAGVTQTPRYLIKTRGQQVTLSCSPISGHRSVSWYQQTPGQGLQFLFEYFSETQRNKGNFPGRFSGRQFSNSRSEMNVSTLELGDSALYLCASSLRAGEAAEQFFGPGTRLTVL.